The 10 T cell receptor beta chains below all came from one sample that was sequenced in a study of Graves' ophthalmopathy and Graves' hyperthyroidism (dated by TCRdb to the late 2010s). Instrument on record: Illumina HiSeq 2000. For repertoire sequencing, TCR beta CDR3 regions were amplified from RNA transcripts. A first-round RT-PCR used HTBI primers with the Qiagen OneStep RT-PCR kit, followed by a second-round multiplex PCR, size selection and purification. Through fastp at Q25 and MiXCR, TCRdb rebuilt clones from the public reads, retaining in-frame beta chains. Identical CDR3 proteins give one entry, which carries the most common genes and DNA. For this sample the table gives around 1,200,000 distinct CDR3 sequences, of which about two fifths were detected only once. Around 10% of the sample is held by the ten biggest clonotypes. The sample consisted of peripheral blood or thyroid tissue (not recorded which). The receptors originated from an adult man with Graves' hyperthyroidism.

CDR3: CSARDRGLAGGPIRSYEQYF. The CDR3 DNA is TGCAGTGCTAGAGATCGGGGACTAGCGGGGGGGCCTATTCGGTCGTACGAGCAGTACTTC. The chain links TRBV20-1 to TRBJ2-7; 16 nucleotides match TRBD2. This CDR3 is 20 amino acids long. Germline loops: CDR1 DFQATT, CDR2 SNEGSKA (reference sequence). Losses at the gene ends were 0 bases for V and 4 bases for J; bases not matched to a gene: 15.

Of note for this clonotype: This clone may be a read error of a much larger clone one base away. The J gene is TRBJ2-7, the V gene TRBV7-9; perhaps TRBD2 as D (6 bases). The ends were cut back, 5 bases at V and 4 bases at J, with 15 bases in the middle. The germline V gene has CDR1 SEHNR and CDR2 FQNEAQ (reference sequence). The CDR3 sequence is 14 residues long. In DNA, the CDR3 is TGTGCCAGCAGCCCTGCTTCTGGGAGGTACGAGCAGTACTTC. Its translation: CASSPASGRYEQYF. Combining the CDR3 with reference TRBV7-9 and TRBJ2-7 gives the whole variable domain DTGVSQNPRHKITKRGQNVTFRCDPISEHNRLYWYRQTLGQGPEFLTYFQNEAQLEKSRLLSDRFSAERPKGSFSTLEIQRTEQGDSAMYLCASSPASGRYEQYFGPGTRLTVT.

This clonotype was detected a few times. The CDR3 spells CASSHTGTGGQETQYF. For the CDR3, the DNA is TGTGCCAGCAGTCATACCGGGACAGGAGGACAAGAGACCCAGTACTTC. This sequence joins TRBV6-2 or TRBV6-3 and TRBJ2-5; 8 bases line up with TRBD1. V lost 5 bases, J lost 2 bases, and 10 bases stayed unmatched. The germline V gene encodes CDR1 MNHEY and CDR2 SVGEGT. The CDR3 covers 16 residues.

This clonotype occurred a few times. The V gene is TRBV13, the J gene TRBJ2-7; 11 nucleotides agree with TRBD2. In germline, CDR1 is PRHDT, CDR2 FYEKMQ (reference sequence). This CDR3 spans 14 amino acids. After removal of 7 bases from V and 5 bases from J, the junction contained 7 bases not matched to a gene. The DNA for the CDR3 is TGTGCCAGCACCATCAGACTAGCGGGAAACGAGCAGTACTTC. Amino acid sequence: CASTIRLAGNEQYF.

This clonotype was found many times. The V call is TRBV10-3, the J call TRBJ1-1, with D hard to call. The CDR3 spans 16 residues. V was shortened by 2 bases and J by 5 bases, with 18 bases between the two germline ends. Germline CDR1 and CDR2: ENHRY and SYGVKD. The CDR3 nucleotides are TGTGCCATCAGTGAGAGTTTTGGGCAGAAGAGGACTGAAGCTTTCTTT. It encodes CAISESFGQKRTEAFF.

This clonotype was detected ten times or more. The chain uses TRBV7-6 and TRBJ1-1; possibly TRBD1 for D (6 bases). The germline V and J ends were trimmed by 5 bases and 1 base, with 20 bases remaining between them. CDR3 length equals 17 residues. CDR1 is SGHVS, CDR2 FNYEAQ, per germline. DNA of the CDR3: TGTGCCAGCAGCCCCTTGACAGGATGGGATACGAACACTGAAGCTTTCTTT. Translating it yields CASSPLTGWDTNTEAFF.

This clonotype has only a few counts. The rearrangement joins TRBV10-3 to TRBJ2-5, with 13 bases fitting TRBD2. From germline, CDR1 is ENHRY and CDR2 SYGVKD. The V gene end was trimmed by 4 bases and the J gene end by 4 bases; junction bases not matched to a gene: 3. This CDR3 has 15 amino acids. CDR3 region: CAISAGLAGVETQYF. For the CDR3, the DNA is TGTGCCATCAGTGCCGGACTAGCGGGAGTAGAGACCCAGTACTTC.

This clonotype was counted ten times or more. The gene calls are TRBV10-3 and TRBJ2-2; TRBD2 agrees at 9 bases. The germline V gene encodes CDR1 ENHRY and CDR2 SYGVKD. The CDR3 has 15 amino acids. V shed 3 bases, J shed 8 bases, and the junction held 7 bases outside the gene matches. For the CDR3, the DNA is TGTGCCATCAGTGACATAGCGGGGGCTTCTGGGGAGCTGTTTTTT. Protein sequence: CAISDIAGASGELFF.

The chain carries TRBV7-9 and TRBJ1-2; D gene ambiguous. Germline V gives CDR1 SEHNR, CDR2 FQNEAQ (reference sequence). CDR3 length equals 12 residues. Trimming took 2 bases from V and 12 from J, leaving 13 bases between them. CDR3 in amino acids: CASSLSVTGNTF. In DNA, the CDR3 is TGTGCCAGCAGCTTATCAGTTACTGGAAACACCTTC.

This CDR3 reads CATSDTVLAGDNEQFF. CDR3 in DNA: TGTGCCACCAGTGATACGGTTCTAGCGGGGGACAATGAGCAGTTCTTT. The rearrangement uses TRBV24-1 and TRBJ1-1, with a weak D call TRBD1 (6 bases). Germline values: CDR1 KGHDR, CDR2 SFDVKD. The CDR3 length is 16 residues. Trimming removed 3 bases at V and 14 bases at J, with 27 bases between.